The clone carrying this TCR beta chain appeared a single time. This CDR3 is 15 amino acids long. Germline CDR1 and CDR2: SGHRS and YFSETQ. The trim removed 7 bases at V and 0 bases at J, leaving 9 bases unmatched. Assay used: immunoSEQ multiplex PCR; TCRdb lists only in-frame clones, some missing. Of over 65,000 clones listed, about 86% were seen once; the top ten hold around 6.3%. This record belongs to a study of blood T cell repertoires in COVID-19. The receptor was derived from an older man with COVID-19, enrolled during active disease. The chain links TRBV5-1 to TRBJ1-2, with 7 bases aligning to TRBD1. The specimen was peripheral blood. DNA for the CDR3: TGCGCCAGCGGCCTGGAGACAGGGACTAACTATGGCTACACCTTC. Its protein is CASGLETGTNYGYTF.